The 13 T cell receptor beta chains listed next were all sequenced from one sample in a study of identical twins. MiXCR was run by TCRdb on the 5' RACE reads, yielding one entry per CDR3 protein. The sample lists about 720,000 distinct CDR3 sequences, 8% to 9% occurring once. These data were also filed under a second study, of yellow fever vaccine responses in identical twins.

Source material: PBMCs. These TCRs come from a woman in her late teens or twenties in good health.

This rearrangement joins TRBV6-5 to TRBJ1-5, with 9 nucleotides matching TRBD1. The germline V gene has CDR1 MNHEY and CDR2 SVGAGI. V shed 2 bases and J 4 bases; nucleotides not matched to a gene: 3. The CDR3 is 15 residues long. In DNA form, the CDR3 reads TGTGCCAGCAGTTACACAGGGGGCAAGAATCAGCCCCAGCATTTT. Translating gives CASSYTGGKNQPQHF.

The V and J genes are TRBV27 and TRBJ2-7; maybe TRBD1 (6 bases). Per the germline V gene, CDR1 is MNHEY and CDR2 is SMNVEV (reference sequence). Trimming removed 6 bases from V and 0 bases from J, with 21 bases in between. The CDR3 consists of 17 residues. The CDR3 DNA follows: TGTGCCAGCAGAATCCTCCTACGGGACACCCGCTCCTACGAGCAGTACTTC. Its translation is CASRILLRDTRSYEQYF.

This clonotype was counted many times. This chain uses TRBV6-2 or TRBV6-3 with TRBJ2-1, with a weak D call TRBD1 (6 bases). Germline V gives CDR1 MNHEY, CDR2 SVGEGT. The CDR3 spans 16 residues. Deletions cut 9 bases from V and 0 bases from J, with 18 bases between. The CDR3 nucleotides are TGTGCCAGTAGAAAGGGGGACACCCGCTCCTACAATGAGCAGTTCTTC. It specifies CASRKGDTRSYNEQFF.

This sequence joins TRBV29-1 and TRBJ2-7, with D perhaps matching TRBD1 or TRBD2 (5 bases each). The CDR3 has 13 amino acids. The germline V gene encodes CDR1 SQVTM and CDR2 ANQGSEA. Trimming pared 4 bases from V and 1 base from J, leaving 11 bases between. The CDR3 sequence is CSVGDVVSYEQYF. The CDR3 DNA is TGCAGCGTTGGGGACGTAGTTTCCTACGAGCAGTACTTC.

This clonotype has at least ten counts. The chain couples TRBV15 to TRBJ2-3; D possibly corresponds to TRBD2 (7 bases). The CDR3 length is 15 residues. The germline V gene has CDR1 LNHNV and CDR2 YYDKDF (reference sequence). Trimming took off 3 bases at V and 2 bases at J, with 12 bases between the two ends. CDR3 in DNA: TGTGCCACCAGCAGGGGAGGGACACTCACAGATACGCAGTATTTT. Encoded protein: CATSRGGTLTDTQYF. Full variable domain (outside the CDR3, taken from reference TRBV15 and TRBJ2-3): DAMVIQNPRYQVTQFGKPVTLSCSQTLNHNVMYWYQQKSSQAPKLLFHYYDKDFNNEADTPDNFQSRRPNTSFCFLDIRSPGLGDTAMYLCATSRGGTLTDTQYFGPGTRLTVL.

This clonotype was counted between two and nine times. V gene TRBV19 combines with J gene TRBJ2-7; possible D gene TRBD2, 5 bases. The ends were cut back, 10 bases at V and 3 bases at J, with 19 bases in the middle. This CDR3 region has 14 residues. CDR1 is LNHDA, CDR2 SQIVND, per germline (reference sequence). Here the CDR3 DNA reads TGTGCCACGAGTTCGGAGGCGACAAGCTACGAGCAGTACTTC. Its protein is CATSSEATSYEQYF. The whole variable domain, remainder taken from reference TRBV19 and TRBJ2-7, is DGGITQSPKYLFRKEGQNVTLSCEQNLNHDAMYWYRQDPGQGLRLIYYSQIVNDFQKGDIAEGYSVSREKKESFPLTVTSAQKNPTAFYLCATSSEATSYEQYFGPGTRLTVT.

Only a few counts were recorded for this clonotype. The chain uses TRBV27 and TRBJ2-7, with TRBD2 identical over 7 bases. V lost 7 bases, J lost 1 base, and 13 bases stayed unmatched. The CDR3 is 16 residues long. CDR1 is MNHEY and CDR2 is SMNVEV in the germline V gene (reference sequence). The CDR3 DNA sequence: TGTGCCAGCAAGCCCCCCGGGACTATGGGTTCCTACGAGCAGTACTTC. Translated, it gives CASKPPGTMGSYEQYF.

The J gene is TRBJ1-1, the V gene TRBV15; D possibly corresponds to TRBD1 (6 bases). The germline CDR1 and CDR2 sequences are LNHNV and YYDKDF (reference sequence). The CDR3 runs 14 residues. Trimming pared 1 base from V and 3 bases from J, leaving 9 bases between. The CDR3: CATSRAGADTEAFF. CDR3 bases: TGTGCCACCAGCAGAGCGGGGGCAGACACTGAAGCTTTCTTT.

The V and J genes are TRBV30 and TRBJ1-1; D may be TRBD1 (5 bases). Trimming took 3 bases from V and 2 from J, leaving 10 bases between them. The CDR3 is made up of 13 amino acids. CDR1 and CDR2 (germline): GTSNPN, SVGIG (reference sequence). In nucleotides, the CDR3 is TGTGCCTGGAGCTCCGGGGACAACACTGAAGCTTTCTTT. The encoded protein is CAWSSGDNTEAFF.

The gene calls are TRBV11-2 and TRBJ2-3, with 12 bases lining up with TRBD2. The CDR3 contains 15 residues. The V segment lost 5 bases and the J segment 5 bases; nucleotides outside the gene matches: 5. Germline CDR1 is SGHAT and CDR2 is FQNNGV. CDR3 sequence reads: CASSVGLAGLDTQYF. The DNA of the CDR3 is TGTGCCAGCAGCGTTGGACTAGCGGGGTTAGATACGCAGTATTTT.

This clonotype was seen a handful of times. The chain couples TRBV24-1 to TRBJ2-1; 7 positions agree with TRBD1. Looked up from germline, CDR1 is KGHDR and CDR2 is SFDVKD. Trimming removed 3 bases from V and 6 bases from J; junction bases left unmatched: 7. The CDR3 runs 15 residues. The CDR3 DNA follows: TGTGCCACCAGTGATACAGGACAGGCGATCAATGAGCAGTTCTTC. It translates to CATSDTGQAINEQFF.

The chain is built from TRBV7-2 and TRBJ2-7; 15 bases map to TRBD2. The trim removed 5 bases at V and 3 bases at J, leaving 5 bases unmatched. The germline gives CDR1 SGHTA, CDR2 FQGNSA. The length of the CDR3 is 16 residues. CDR3 sequence: CASSPQGLAGGYEQYF. In DNA, the CDR3 is TGTGCCAGCAGCCCCCAGGGACTAGCGGGAGGCTACGAGCAGTACTTC.

This clonotype came up many times. This chain joins TRBV7-8 and TRBJ1-1, with D unresolved. Per the germline V gene, CDR1 is SGHVS and CDR2 is FQNEAQ. Trimming removed 6 bases at V and 3 bases at J, with 11 bases between. The length of the CDR3 is 13 residues. Here the CDR3 reads CASSNDGDTEAFF. CDR3 sequence (DNA): TGTGCCAGCAGTAACGACGGGGACACTGAAGCTTTCTTT.